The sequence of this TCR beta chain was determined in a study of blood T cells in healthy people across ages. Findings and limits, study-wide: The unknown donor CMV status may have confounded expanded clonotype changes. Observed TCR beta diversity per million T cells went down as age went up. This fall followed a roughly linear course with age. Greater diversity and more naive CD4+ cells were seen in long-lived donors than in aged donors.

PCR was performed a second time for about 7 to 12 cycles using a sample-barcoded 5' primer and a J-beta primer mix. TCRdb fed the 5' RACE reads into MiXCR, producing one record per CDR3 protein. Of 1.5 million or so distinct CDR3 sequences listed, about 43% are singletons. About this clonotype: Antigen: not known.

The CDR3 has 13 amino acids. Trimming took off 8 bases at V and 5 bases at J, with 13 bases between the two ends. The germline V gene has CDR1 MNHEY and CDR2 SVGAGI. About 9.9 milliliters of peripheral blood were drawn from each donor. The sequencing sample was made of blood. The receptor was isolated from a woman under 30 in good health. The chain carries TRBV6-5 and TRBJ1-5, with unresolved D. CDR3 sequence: CASSGLGDQPQHF. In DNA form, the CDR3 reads TGTGCCAGCTCAGGATTGGGTGATCAGCCCCAGCATTTT.